This note documents a single TCR beta chain sequence. The antigen is unknown. The data belong to a study of regulatory T cells in long-lasting Graves disease. Study conclusions and caveats: TCR diversity was lower in persistent Graves' patients (versus newly diagnosed ones). Relative to new patients (roughly 970), persistent patients exhibited greater sharing of public clonotypes (about 2,700).

As to time point: newly diagnosed GD, antithyroid drugs for less than 3 months. Making the TCR library involved RNA that had been extracted from PBMCs. The patient group derived from an endocrinology department in Xi'an, China. Arm-PCR of CDR3 regions and iRepertoire HTBI primers were the basis on which TCR beta libraries were built. Each CDR3 protein gets one entry after TCRdb re-called the multiplex PCR reads with MiXCR. The repertoire holds some 320,000 distinct CDR3 sequences, with 15% to 20% as singletons. The J segment lost 4 bases and the V segment lost 5 bases, leaving 6 bases of the junction unmatched. The V gene's germline CDR1 is SGHTA and CDR2 FQGNSA. The CDR3 spans 15 residues.

The V call is TRBV7-2, the J call TRBJ1-5; 9 nucleotides align to TRBD1. The sequence derives from a female donor with Graves disease. Material: peripheral blood mononuclear cells (PBMCs), obtained at new diagnosis, from a patient treated with antithyroid drugs. CDR3 nucleotides: TGTGCCAGCAGCGCACTGACAGGGGGAAATCAGCCCCAGCATTTT. It translates to CASSALTGGNQPQHF.